The clone carrying this TCR beta chain came up many times. Its target is not known. The sorted Tregs were CD4+CD25+CD127-/low cells. TCRdb independently ran MiXCR on the 5' RACE reads; one entry per CDR3 protein. The repertoire consists of about 40,000 distinct CDR3 sequences, with roughly a fifth occurring once and the leading ten covering around 4%. Study results and limitations: Tumor memory CD4+ T cell TCR gene usage was found to cluster with blood and lymph node memory CD4+ cells and with lymph node naive CD4+ cells.

CDR1 is SGHRS, CDR2 YFSETQ, per germline. V dropped 1 base and J dropped 4 bases, with 14 bases sitting between them. CDR3 size: 16 residues. This receptor was identified in a female donor with breast cancer. Sequenced sample: Tregs sorted from blood. The chain joins TRBV5-1 to TRBJ2-2; D ambiguous. The DNA of the CDR3 is TGCGCCAGCAGCTTGTCCATGCCGAGAAGCACCGGGGAGCTGTTTTTT. Its translation is CASSLSMPRSTGELFF.